This is a list of T cell receptor beta chains from one sample in a study of tumor-infiltrating lymphocytes in primary liver carcinoma. Using its own MiXCR run on the multiplex PCR reads, TCRdb lists one record per CDR3 protein. Seen here are 150,000 to 200,000 distinct CDR3 sequences, 50% to 75% observed once, and the top ten hold approximately 67%. Sequenced material: peripheral blood. These receptors were collected from a man aged 40-49 years with primary liver carcinoma and hepatitis B virus infection. Each CDR3 is given with its conserved first and last residue. Fields, in order: V gene, D gene, clone size, J gene, CDR3 protein, CDR3 DNA. A D gene is named only where the DNA matches it firmly. Not all rows give a size; the values are once, few, many and, for expanded clones, a class.

>TRBV7-8|.|.|TRBJ2-3
CTSSLGGGTDTQYF
TGTACCAGCAGCTTAGGCGGGGGCACAGATACGCAGTATTTT
>TRBV30|.|few|TRBJ2-1
CAWSGAQGNEQFF
TGTGCCTGGAGCGGGGCGCAGGGGAATGAGCAGTTCTTC
>TRBV6-1|.|.|TRBJ1-1
CASIEWGTEAFF
TGTGCCAGCATTGAATGGGGGACTGAAGCTTTCTTT
>TRBV10-3|.|few|TRBJ2-7
CAISEPQTGNYEQYF
TGTGCCATCAGTGAGCCCCAGACCGGGAATTACGAGCAGTACTTC
>TRBV11-2|TRBD1|once|TRBJ2-3
CASSLSRTGFPTDTHYF
TGTGCCAGCAGCTTATCCCGGACAGGGTTCCCCACAGATACGCACTATTTT
>TRBV12-3/TRBV12-4|.|many|TRBJ1-3
CASGSFGNTIYF
TGTGCCAGCGGGAGTTTTGGAAACACCATATATTTT
>TRBV11-2|.|.|TRBJ1-1
CASSLDRLVSTEAFF
TGTGCCAGCAGCTTAGACCGGTTGGTGAGCACTGAAGCTTTCTTT
>TRBV6-1|.|.|TRBJ1-2
CASWDTSNYGYTF
TGTGCCAGCTGGGACACCTCTAACTATGGCTACACCTTC
>TRBV7-9|.|.|TRBJ1-1
CGSSPVRNTEAFF
TGTGGCAGCAGTCCGGTTCGGAACACTGAAGCTTTCTTT
>TRBV10-2|.|.|TRBJ2-1
CASYKEAEGPREQFF
TGCGCCAGCTACAAGGAGGCAGAGGGCCCCCGTGAGCAGTTCTTC
>TRBV6-1|.|once|TRBJ1-1
CVSSAPESNTEAFF
TGTGTCAGCAGTGCGCCAGAGTCAAACACTGAAGCTTTCTTT
>TRBV7-9|.|.|TRBJ2-5
CARSPSREYQETQYF
TGTGCCAGGAGTCCCAGCCGCGAGTACCAAGAGACCCAGTACTTC
>TRBV4-1|.|once|TRBJ1-1
CDSSQAPTENTEAFF
TGCGACAGCAGCCAAGCCCCTACAGAGAACACTGAAGCTTTCTTT
>TRBV10-3|.|.|TRBJ2-7
CATRGTVVYEQYF
TGTGCCACCAGAGGGACTGTGGTATACGAGCAGTACTTC
>TRBV29-1|.|.|TRBJ2-7
CSVEASPYEQYF
TGCAGCGTTGAGGCCAGTCCCTACGAGCAGTACTTC
>TRBV29-1|.|.|TRBJ2-5
CSVPAGWAETQYF
TGCAGCGTTCCCGCCGGATGGGCCGAGACCCAGTACTTC
>TRBV5-4|TRBD1|.|TRBJ1-1
CARSRQGNTEAFF
TGTGCCAGGAGCAGACAGGGGAACACTGAAGCTTTCTTT
>TRBV11-2|.|.|TRBJ2-7
CASSLTGDSYEQYF
TGTGCCAGCAGCTTAACCGGGGACTCCTACGAGCAGTACTTC
>TRBV11-3|.|many|TRBJ2-1
CASSLDSEQFF
TGTGCCAGCAGCTTAGATAGCGAGCAGTTCTTC
>TRBV10-3|.|few|TRBJ2-2
CAINGAGELFF
TGTGCCATCAACGGGGCCGGGGAGCTGTTTTTT
>TRBV12-3/TRBV12-4|.|few|TRBJ2-3
CASRTPDTQYF
TGTGCCAGCAGGACACCAGATACGCAGTATTTT
>TRBV5-4|TRBD1|.|TRBJ1-1
CPRSRQGNTEAFF
TGTCCCAGGAGCAGACAGGGGAACACTGAAGCTTTCTTT
>TRBV28|.|few|TRBJ2-2
CASTGTGPTGELFF
TGTGCCAGCACCGGAACAGGGCCCACCGGGGAGCTGTTTTTT
>TRBV11-2|.|.|TRBJ2-3
CASSLDQDSVRNAQYF
TGTGCCAGCAGCTTAGATCAGGATAGCGTTCGCAATGCGCAGTACTTT
>TRBV11-2|.|many|TRBJ2-4
CASSSLGSKNIQYF
TGTGCCAGCAGCTCTTTAGGGAGTAAAAACATTCAGTACTTC
>TRBV29-1|TRBD1|.|TRBJ1-1
CSGRDRGPNTEALF
TGCAGCGGCCGGGACAGGGGGCCGAACACTGAAGCTCTCTTT
>TRBV10-3|.|.|TRBJ2-2
CAVNMGNTGELFF
TGTGCCGTAAACATGGGGAACACCGGGGAGCTGTTTTTT
>TRBV5-4|.|.|TRBJ1-2
CATQDFGTGGYTF
TGTGCCACCCAAGATTTCGGGACGGGGGGCTACACCTTC
>TRBV11-2|.|many|TRBJ1-1
CASSLVPNTEAFF
TGTGCCAGCAGCTTAGTCCCGAACACTGAAGCTTTCTTT
>TRBV29-1|TRBD1|many|TRBJ1-5
CSVSSGTGNQPQHF
TGCAGCGTTTCATCTGGGACAGGGAATCAGCCCCAGCATTTT
>TRBV6-5|.|.|TRBJ2-3
CASSPDRLTDTQYF
TGTGCCAGCAGTCCTGACAGGCTCACAGATACGCAGTATTTT
>TRBV5-5|TRBD2|.|TRBJ2-5
CASSSYPCGGGTQYF
TGTGCCAGCAGCTCGTATCCCTGCGGCGGGGGGACCCAGTACTTC
>TRBV6-6|.|.|TRBJ1-1
CASSYGPTEAFF
TGTGCCAGCAGTTACGGGCCCACCGAAGCTTTCTTT